The clone carrying this TCR beta chain has a count of ten or more. Its antigen remains unknown. TCRdb recomputed calls from the 5' RACE reads with MiXCR, one row per CDR3 protein. Seen here are about 36,000 distinct CDR3 sequences, over 5.5% observed once, and the top ten hold approximately 12%. The CDR3 length is 16 residues. Trimming pared 0 bases from V and 4 bases from J, leaving 16 bases between. Germline lookup yields CDR1 MNHEY and CDR2 SVGAGI. This entry is derived from a study of CD8 T cells in ankylosing spondylitis. The study, taken as a whole, reports: CD8+ disease-linked clones were present at relatively low frequencies in blood. There were earlier reports of some motif variants in reactive arthritis synovial fluid and blood. Several highly homologous variants made up a TCR beta motif, and this motif appeared characteristic of ankylosing spondylitis blood.

The genes are TRBV6-5 and TRBJ2-7; TRBD1 or TRBD2 may be the D gene (5 bases each). The receptor was derived from a male donor with ankylosing spondylitis or in good health (not recorded which). The sample comprised blood, either unsorted or a sorted T cell fraction (not recorded which). CDR3 amino acids: CASSYSLGTGDYEQYF. The CDR3 coding sequence is TGTGCCAGCAGTTACTCCCTCGGGACCGGGGATTACGAGCAGTACTTC.